This entry describes one TCR beta chain. Antigen unknown. Treatment here: approximately nine-day PBMC culture with coronavirus spike peptide pools or control peptides (ViraFEST assay). At the Johns Hopkins FTIC core, DNA taken from cultured CD4+ T cells was sequenced by way of the Oncomine TCR Beta short-read assay. TCRdb called the PCR reads again in MiXCR, with one record for every CDR3 protein. The table has roughly 24,000 distinct CDR3 sequences, 64% seen once. These data are taken from a study of vaccination and CD4 T cells after COVID-19. Turning to the study itself: Two of the convalescents were Hispanic, and the group consisted of six males and four females. Overlapping spike peptides of SARS-CoV-2, HCoV-NL63, HCoV-OC43 and HCoV-229E were used, and cells were stimulated with them.

V shed 5 bases and J shed 7 bases, with 18 bases lying between them. The CDR3 contains 14 residues. Germline V gene data show CDR1 as KGHSH and CDR2 as LQKENI. Sequenced input: CD4+ T cells from blood, cultured in vitro. This rearrangement joins TRBV18 to TRBJ2-7, with unresolved D. The sequence came from a human donor who had recovered from COVID-19. In DNA form, the CDR3 reads TGTGCCAGCTCATCAGGCAGGCAGTTCGGGGAGCAGTACTTC. Its protein product is CASSSGRQFGEQYF.